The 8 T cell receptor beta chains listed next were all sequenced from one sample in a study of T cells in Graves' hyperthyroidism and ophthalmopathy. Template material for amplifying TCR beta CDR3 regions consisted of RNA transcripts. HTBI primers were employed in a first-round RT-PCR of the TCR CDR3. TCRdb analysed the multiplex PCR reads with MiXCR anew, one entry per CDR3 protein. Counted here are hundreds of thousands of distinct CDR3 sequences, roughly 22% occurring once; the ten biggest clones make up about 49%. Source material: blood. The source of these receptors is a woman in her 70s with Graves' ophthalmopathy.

CDR3 protein: CASSYLQTGGANYGYTF. DNA of the CDR3: TGTGCCAGCAGTTACCTTCAGACAGGGGGCGCAAACTATGGCTACACCTTC. The chain has TRBV6-1 and TRBJ1-2, with 10 bases lining up with TRBD1. Germline V gene lookup returns CDR1 MNHNS and CDR2 SASEGT. CDR3 length equals 17 residues. V was pared by 5 bases and J by 2 bases, with 11 bases of the junction left unmatched.

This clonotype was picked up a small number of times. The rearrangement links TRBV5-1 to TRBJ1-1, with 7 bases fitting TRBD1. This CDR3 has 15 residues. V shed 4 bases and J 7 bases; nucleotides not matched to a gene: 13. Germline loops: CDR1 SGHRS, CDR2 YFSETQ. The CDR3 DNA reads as TGCGCCAGCAGCCATGACCCACAGGGGCTTATTGAAGCTTTCTTT. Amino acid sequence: CASSHDPQGLIEAFF.

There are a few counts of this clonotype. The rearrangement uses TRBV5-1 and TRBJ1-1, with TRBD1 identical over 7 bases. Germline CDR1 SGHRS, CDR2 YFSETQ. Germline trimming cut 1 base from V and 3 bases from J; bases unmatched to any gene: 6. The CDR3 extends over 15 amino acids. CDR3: CASSLHPDRDTEAFF. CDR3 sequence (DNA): TGCGCCAGCAGCTTGCATCCCGACAGGGACACTGAAGCTTTCTTT.

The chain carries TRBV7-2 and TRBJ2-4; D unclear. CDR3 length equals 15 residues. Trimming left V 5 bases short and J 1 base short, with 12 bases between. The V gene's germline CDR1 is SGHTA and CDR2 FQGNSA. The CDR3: CASSPMVAAKNIQYF. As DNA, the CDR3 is TGTGCCAGCAGCCCGATGGTGGCGGCCAAAAACATTCAGTACTTC.

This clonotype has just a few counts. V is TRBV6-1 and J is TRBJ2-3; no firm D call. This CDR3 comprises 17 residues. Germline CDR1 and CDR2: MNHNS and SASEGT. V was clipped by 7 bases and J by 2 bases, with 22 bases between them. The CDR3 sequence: CASIQGQTLSITDTQYF. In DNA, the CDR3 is TGTGCCAGCATCCAAGGGCAAACACTGAGTATCACAGATACGCAGTATTTT.

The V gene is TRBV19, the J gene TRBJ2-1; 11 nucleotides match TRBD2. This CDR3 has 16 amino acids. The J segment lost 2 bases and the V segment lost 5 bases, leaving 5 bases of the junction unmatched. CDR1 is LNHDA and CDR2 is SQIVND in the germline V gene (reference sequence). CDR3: CASSVTSGSPYNEQFF. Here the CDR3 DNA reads TGTGCCAGTAGTGTTACTAGCGGGAGTCCCTACAATGAGCAGTTCTTC.

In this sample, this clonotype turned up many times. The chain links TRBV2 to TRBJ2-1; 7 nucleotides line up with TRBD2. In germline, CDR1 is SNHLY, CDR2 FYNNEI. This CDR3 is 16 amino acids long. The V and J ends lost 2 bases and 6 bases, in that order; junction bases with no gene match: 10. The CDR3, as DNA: TGTGCCAGCAGTGAATTTGGAGGGAGGGTGGGCAATGAGCAGTTCTTC. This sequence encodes CASSEFGGRVGNEQFF.

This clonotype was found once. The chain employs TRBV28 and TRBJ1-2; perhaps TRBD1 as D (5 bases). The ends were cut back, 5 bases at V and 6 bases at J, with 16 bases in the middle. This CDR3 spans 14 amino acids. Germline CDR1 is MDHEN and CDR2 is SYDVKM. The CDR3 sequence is CASSPLRDLNGYTF. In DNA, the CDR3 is TGTGCCAGCAGTCCCCTCAGGGATTTAAATGGCTACACCTTC.